The rows below give T cell receptor beta chains drawn from one sample of a study of blood T cell repertoires in COVID-19. Profiled with immunoSEQ multiplex PCR; TCRdb holds only in-frame clones, not every one. The table records 85,000 to 130,000 clones, 90% to 95% of them present only once. Sequenced sample: peripheral blood. The receptors were sampled from a man aged 55 to 70 with acute or convalescent COVID-19. CDR3s include the opening cysteine and the closing phenylalanine or tryptophan. A D gene is named only where the DNA matches it firmly. Where a row states a size, it is once, few, many or the class of an expanded clone; other rows omit it.

v_gene	abundance	j_gene	d_gene	CDR3nt	CDR3aa
TRBV4-2	-	TRBJ2-2	-	TGTGCCAGCAGCGCGACAGGCTCGAACACCGGGGAGCTGTTTTTT	CASSATGSNTGELFF
TRBV7-9	-	TRBJ2-1	-	TGTGCCAGCTCGCAGGACACCTCCTACAATGAGCAGTTCTTC	CASSQDTSYNEQFF
TRBV3-1/TRBV3-2	-	TRBJ2-5	-	TGTGCCAGCAGCCCGGCAACCCCAGGGGCGTCCCAGGAGACCCAGTACTTC	CASSPATPGASQETQYF
TRBV24-1	-	TRBJ1-5	-	TGTGCCACCAGCCCAAACTGGGGCGGAATTAATCAGCCCCAGCATTTT	CATSPNWGGINQPQHF
TRBV27	-	TRBJ2-5	TRBD1	TGTGCCAGCAGTTTAGGACAGGGAGGTCAGACCCAGTACTTC	CASSLGQGGQTQYF
TRBV7-9	-	TRBJ2-5	TRBD2	TGTGCCAGCAGCTTAAGCTCAGCGGGAGGCGGAGAGACCCAGTACTTC	CASSLSSAGGGETQYF
TRBV3-1/TRBV3-2	once	TRBJ2-1	TRBD2	TGTGCCAGCAGCCAATTTTCCGGGACTAGCAGCAATGAGCAGTTCTTC	CASSQFSGTSSNEQFF
TRBV5-1	-	TRBJ2-5	TRBD2	TGCGCCAGCAGCTCGGGACTAGCGACAGAGACCCAGTACTTC	CASSSGLATETQYF
TRBV2	once	TRBJ2-5	-	TGTGCCAGCGTTTGGGGCCTCCAAGAGACCCAGTACTTC	CASVWGLQETQYF
TRBV6-6	-	TRBJ2-7	TRBD2	TGTGCCAGCAGCCAGCGGGAGATAGAGCAGTACTTC	CASSQREIEQYF
TRBV5-1	-	TRBJ1-5	-	TGCGCCAGCAGCTTGGGTCCAGGGGCCGTCAATCAGCCCCAGCATTTT	CASSLGPGAVNQPQHF
TRBV27	-	TRBJ1-6	-	TGTGCCAGCAGTAGCCGGGAAAATTCACCCCTCCACTTT	CASSSRENSPLHF
TRBV30	-	TRBJ1-5	-	TGTGCCTGGAGTACCGGGGTGTCGGATCAGCCCCAGCATTTT	CAWSTGVSDQPQHF
TRBV5-4	-	TRBJ2-5	TRBD2	TGTGCCAGCAGCTCATTCAGACTAGCGGGAGGAGAGACCCAGTACTTC	CASSSFRLAGGETQYF
TRBV3-1/TRBV3-2	-	TRBJ1-1	-	TGTGCCAGCAGGGTGAATCAGGGTTTCGAGGCTTTCTTT	CASRVNQGFEAFF
TRBV6-5	-	TRBJ1-1	TRBD1	TGTGCCAGCTCTCCGACAGGGGAGACTGAAGCTTTCTTT	CASSPTGETEAFF
TRBV3-1/TRBV3-2	-	TRBJ1-5	TRBD1	TGTGCCAGCAGCCAACGGGACAGGGCGCCTCAGCCCCAGCATTTT	CASSQRDRAPQPQHF
TRBV7-8	once	TRBJ1-4	TRBD1	TGTGCCAGCAGTGTGGGACAGGGGCGTGAAAAACTGTTTTTT	CASSVGQGREKLFF